The clone carrying this T cell receptor beta chain was seen repeatedly, ten times or more. The antigen remains unidentified. These data are taken from a study of human T cells and chemical hapten exposure. As for the study in general: TCR yields differed between samples (mainly from small differences in pooled library volume).

V lost 0 bases, J lost 8 bases, and 7 bases lay in between. The CDR3 contains 13 residues. Germline V gives CDR1 KGHDR, CDR2 SFDVKD. Study-level points and caveats: Those TCRs sitting above 1 in 1000 frequency stayed the same with DPC sensitization.

From whole blood left unfractionated, total RNA was extracted. It was the library that attached unique molecular identifiers to individual cDNA molecules. TCRdb re-analysed the 5' RACE reads in MiXCR, keeping a single row per CDR3 protein. The top ten hold more than 1.2% of the sample, which has 130,000 or so distinct CDR3 sequences, around 4% seen once. This sequence was found in a female donor in good health. The V gene is TRBV24-1, the J gene TRBJ2-1; D is possibly TRBD2 (5 bases). The CDR3 spells CATSDLAGDEQFF. Here the CDR3 DNA reads TGTGCCACCAGTGATTTGGCCGGGGATGAGCAGTTCTTC.